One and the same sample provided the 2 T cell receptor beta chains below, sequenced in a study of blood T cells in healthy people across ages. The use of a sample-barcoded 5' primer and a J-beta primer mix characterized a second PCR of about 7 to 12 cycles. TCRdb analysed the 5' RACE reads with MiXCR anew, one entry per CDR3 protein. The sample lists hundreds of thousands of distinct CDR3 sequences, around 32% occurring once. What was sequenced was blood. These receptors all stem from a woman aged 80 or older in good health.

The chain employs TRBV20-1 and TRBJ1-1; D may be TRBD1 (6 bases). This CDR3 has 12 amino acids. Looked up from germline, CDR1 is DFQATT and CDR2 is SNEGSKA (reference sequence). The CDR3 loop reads CRAGGGNTEAFF. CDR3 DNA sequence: TGCAGGGCCGGGGGCGGGAACACTGAAGCTTTCTTT.

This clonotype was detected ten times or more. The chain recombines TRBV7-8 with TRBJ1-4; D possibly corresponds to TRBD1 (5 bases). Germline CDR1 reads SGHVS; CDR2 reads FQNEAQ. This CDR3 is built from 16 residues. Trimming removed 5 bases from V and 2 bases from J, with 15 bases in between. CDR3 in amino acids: CASSATGRETNEKLFF. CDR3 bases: TGTGCCAGCAGCGCAACGGGGCGTGAGACTAATGAAAAACTGTTTTTT.